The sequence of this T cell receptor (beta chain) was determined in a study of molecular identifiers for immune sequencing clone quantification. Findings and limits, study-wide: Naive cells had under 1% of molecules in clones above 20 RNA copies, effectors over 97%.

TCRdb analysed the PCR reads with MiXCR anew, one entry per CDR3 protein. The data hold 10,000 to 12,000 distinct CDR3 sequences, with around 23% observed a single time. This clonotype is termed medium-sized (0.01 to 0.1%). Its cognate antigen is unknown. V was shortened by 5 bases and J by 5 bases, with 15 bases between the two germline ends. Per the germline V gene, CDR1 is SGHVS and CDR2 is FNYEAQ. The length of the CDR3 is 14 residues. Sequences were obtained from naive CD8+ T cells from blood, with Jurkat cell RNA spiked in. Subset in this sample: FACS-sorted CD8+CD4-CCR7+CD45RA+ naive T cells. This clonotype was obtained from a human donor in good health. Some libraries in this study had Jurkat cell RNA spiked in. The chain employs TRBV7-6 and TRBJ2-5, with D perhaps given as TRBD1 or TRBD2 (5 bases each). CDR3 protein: CASSLDWGGETQYF. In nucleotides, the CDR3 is TGTGCCAGCAGCCTGGACTGGGGCGGGGAGACCCAGTACTTC.